Below are 3 T cell receptor beta chains sequenced from a single sample in a study of neurological immune-mediated disorders. One entry per CDR3 protein, called by TCRdb with MiXCR from the 5' RACE reads. The data show around 90,000 distinct CDR3 sequences, with approximately 13% seen just once and around 5.3% held by the top ten. Time point in this sample: longitudinal time-point 2. Specimen: PBMCs. The source is a female donor with HTLV-1-associated myelopathy (HAM/TSP).

This clonotype was counted at least ten times. The chain has TRBV11-2 and TRBJ1-2; D is perhaps TRBD1 (5 bases). CDR1 SGHAT and CDR2 FQNNGV come from the germline V gene. The CDR3 consists of 17 residues. The V gene lost 0 bases and the J gene lost 4 bases, with 18 bases spanning the gap. CDR3 sequence reads: CASSLDRLRGLTYGYTF. The DNA of the CDR3 is TGTGCCAGCAGCTTAGATAGGCTGCGGGGGTTAACCTATGGCTACACCTTC.

This clonotype was seen repeatedly, ten times or more. V and J are TRBV5-1 and TRBJ2-7; perhaps D is TRBD1 or TRBD2 (5 bases each). The V gene's germline CDR1 is SGHRS and CDR2 YFSETQ. The CDR3 runs 18 residues. The V and J ends lost 0 bases and 1 base respectively, with 20 bases between them. In DNA, the CDR3 is TGCGCCAGCAGCTTGGCGCCCGGCAAAGGGACGCAATCCTACGAGCAGTACTTC. Protein sequence: CASSLAPGKGTQSYEQYF.

This clonotype was observed at least ten times. J is TRBJ2-1 and V is TRBV15, with TRBD2 identical over 8 bases. This CDR3 is built from 13 residues. Germline CDR1 is LNHNV and CDR2 is YYDKDF (reference sequence). Germline trimming cut 5 bases from V and 5 bases from J; bases unmatched to any gene: 2. Written as DNA, the CDR3 is TGTGCCACCAGCGGGACTAGGAACAATGAGCAGTTCTTC. It codes for CATSGTRNNEQFF.